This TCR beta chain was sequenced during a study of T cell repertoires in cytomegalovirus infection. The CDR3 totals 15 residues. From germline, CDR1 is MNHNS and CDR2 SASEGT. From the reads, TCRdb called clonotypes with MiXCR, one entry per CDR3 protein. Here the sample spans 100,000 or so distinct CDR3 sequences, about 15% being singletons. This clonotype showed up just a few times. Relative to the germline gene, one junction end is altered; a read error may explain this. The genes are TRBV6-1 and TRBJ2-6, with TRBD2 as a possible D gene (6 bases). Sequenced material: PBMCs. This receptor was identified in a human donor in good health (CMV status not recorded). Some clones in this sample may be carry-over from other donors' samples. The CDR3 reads CVSNKEGSGANVLTF. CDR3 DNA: TGTGTCAGCAACAAGGAGGGCTCTGGGGCCAACGTCCTGACTTTC.